The 14 T cell receptor beta chains given below trace back to one sample, sequenced in a study of Graves' ophthalmopathy and Graves' hyperthyroidism. The study amplified TCR beta CDR3 regions using RNA transcripts. RT-PCR in the first round used HTBI primers; a second-round multiplex PCR followed. TCRdb reprocessed the multiplex PCR reads via MiXCR and lists one record per CDR3 protein. In the table there are 300,000 to 350,000 distinct CDR3 sequences, about a sixth of which are singletons. Specimen: peripheral blood. These receptor sequences come from an adult man with Graves' ophthalmopathy.

The J gene is TRBJ2-5, the V gene TRBV12-3 or TRBV12-4; either TRBD1 or TRBD2 may fit D (5 bases each). The closer fit of TRBJ2-4 to the DNA end suggests the J call may be wrong. The CDR3 has 12 residues. CDR3 sequence reads: CASSFGGHIQYF. The CDR3 region has the DNA TGTGCCAGCAGTTTTGGGGGACACATTCAGTACTTC.

In its sample, this clonotype was seen once. The chain employs TRBV6-2 or TRBV6-3 and TRBJ2-7; D gene uncertain. Looked up from germline, CDR1 is MNHEY and CDR2 is SVGEGT. This CDR3 spans 17 amino acids. Trimming took off 4 bases at V and 2 bases at J, with 21 bases between the two ends. The CDR3 sequence is CASSSSGMVSGAYEQYF. The CDR3 coding sequence is TGTGCCAGCAGTTCCTCTGGAATGGTATCAGGAGCCTACGAGCAGTACTTC.

This clonotype was recorded many times. The V and J genes are TRBV6-5 and TRBJ2-1; 10 positions match TRBD1. The CDR3 consists of 13 residues. The junction had 7 bases not matched to a gene; V was cut back by 10 bases and J by 7 bases. Germline V gene lookup returns CDR1 MNHEY and CDR2 SVGAGI. In DNA, the CDR3 is TGTGCCACCCGGGACAGGGGCCTGAATGAGCAGTTCTTC. Protein sequence: CATRDRGLNEQFF.

This clonotype was detected many times. V gene TRBV5-1 combines with J gene TRBJ1-2; D remains unclear. This CDR3 spans 12 amino acids. Germline CDR1 reads SGHRS; CDR2 reads YFSETQ. V lost 3 bases and J 2 bases, leaving 5 bases between the germline ends. CDR3 loop: CASSWENYGYTF. The CDR3 DNA follows: TGCGCCAGCAGCTGGGAAAACTATGGCTACACCTTC.

This clonotype has a single count. The CDR3 spells CASSSGTSGELFF. As DNA, the CDR3 is TGTGCCAGCAGTTCAGGGACTTCCGGGGAGCTGTTTTTT. V usage is TRBV27 and J usage is TRBJ2-2; D possibly corresponds to TRBD2 (6 bases). This CDR3 comprises 13 residues. Germline loops: CDR1 MNHEY, CDR2 SMNVEV (reference sequence). Trimming removed 4 bases at V and 6 bases at J, with 9 bases between.

V and J are TRBV6-1 and TRBJ1-2; a weak D match, TRBD1 (5 bases). V shed 6 bases and J shed 0 bases, with 11 bases lying between them. The CDR3 extends over 14 amino acids. Germline CDR1 is MNHNS and CDR2 is SASEGT. CDR3 region: CASSEPTANYGYTF. The DNA of the CDR3 is TGTGCCAGCAGCGAACCGACAGCTAACTATGGCTACACCTTC.

The sample holds many counts of this clonotype. The chain combines TRBV20-1 with TRBJ1-2; TRBD1 aligns across 10 bases. The CDR3 is made up of 13 amino acids. In germline, CDR1 is DFQATT, CDR2 SNEGSKA (reference sequence). After removal of 8 bases from V and 5 bases from J, the junction contained 8 bases not matched to a gene. The CDR3 loop is CSQPGQGLYGYTF. The CDR3 coding sequence is TGCAGTCAACCGGGACAGGGGCTATATGGCTACACCTTC.

This clonotype was seen many times. The rearrangement uses TRBV28 and TRBJ2-2; 7 bases are a match to TRBD2. After removal of 1 base from V and 1 base from J, the junction contained 3 bases not matched to a gene. The CDR3 runs 16 residues. Germline-derived CDR1 and CDR2 are MDHEN and SYDVKM. CDR3 DNA sequence: TGTGCCAGCAGTTTATTGTCTAGCGGGAACACCGGGGAGCTGTTTTTT. This translates into CASSLLSSGNTGELFF.

This chain links TRBV29-1 with TRBJ2-7; D is perhaps TRBD1 or TRBD2 (5 bases each). Germline-derived CDR1 and CDR2 are SQVTM and ANQGSEA. Trimming took off 1 base at V and 7 bases at J, with 14 bases between the two ends. The CDR3 totals 13 residues. This CDR3 reads CSVEGYQGPEQYF. The CDR3 nucleotides are TGCAGCGTTGAAGGCTACCAGGGACCTGAGCAGTACTTC.

This clonotype has at least ten counts. The CDR3 spells CASSTGPRGNQPQHF. CDR3 nucleotide sequence: TGTGCCAGCAGTACGGGCCCCAGGGGCAATCAGCCCCAGCATTTT. The V gene is TRBV27, the J gene TRBJ1-5; D is perhaps TRBD1 (5 bases). Germline CDR1 and CDR2: MNHEY and SMNVEV (reference sequence). V lost 5 bases and J 2 bases, leaving 13 bases between the germline ends. The CDR3 length is 15 residues.

The sample holds many counts of this clonotype. The chain links TRBV6-1 to TRBJ1-5, with TRBD1 identical over 9 bases. The CDR3 has 16 amino acids. V trimming: 6 bases; J trimming: 2 bases; junction bases outside the gene matches: 8. The germline V gene encodes CDR1 MNHNS and CDR2 SASEGT. CDR3 sequence (DNA): TGTGCCAGCAGAAGTACAGGGGGCGCGGGCAATCAGCCCCAGCATTTT. Protein product: CASRSTGGAGNQPQHF.

On this clonotype: Being one base from a much bigger clone, this may be a read error. The V gene is TRBV4-1, the J gene TRBJ2-5; D remains unclear. Germline V gene sequence: CDR1 MGHRA, CDR2 YSYEKL. The CDR3 is made up of 16 amino acids. The CDR3 bases are TGCGCCAGCAGCCAATCTCCGGCTAGTGAACAAGAGACCCTGTACTTC. Protein: CASSQSPASEQETLYF.

This clonotype was recorded many times. The chain links TRBV6-5 to TRBJ2-7; D is undetermined. Trimming shortened V by 4 bases and J by 2 bases, and 12 bases separated the two germline ends. Germline CDR1 and CDR2: MNHEY and SVGAGI. This CDR3 is built from 14 residues. CDR3 region: CASSSKQYPYEQYF. The CDR3 DNA follows: TGTGCCAGCAGTTCCAAGCAGTACCCCTACGAGCAGTACTTC.

This clonotype was picked up many times. Being one base from a much bigger clone, this may be a read error. The CDR3 ends on some other residue instead of the conserved phenylalanine or tryptophan, so this is likely a read error. The chain combines TRBV6-1 with TRBJ2-7, with D possibly matching TRBD2 (6 bases). There are 16 residues in the CDR3. Germline V gives CDR1 MNHNS, CDR2 SASEGT. Trimming shortened V by 5 bases and J by 0 bases, and 17 bases separated the two germline ends. CDR3 in DNA: TGTGCCAGCAGTCGAACTAGCCGCAGTCACTCCTACGAGCAGTACCTC. As protein: CASSRTSRSHSYEQYL.